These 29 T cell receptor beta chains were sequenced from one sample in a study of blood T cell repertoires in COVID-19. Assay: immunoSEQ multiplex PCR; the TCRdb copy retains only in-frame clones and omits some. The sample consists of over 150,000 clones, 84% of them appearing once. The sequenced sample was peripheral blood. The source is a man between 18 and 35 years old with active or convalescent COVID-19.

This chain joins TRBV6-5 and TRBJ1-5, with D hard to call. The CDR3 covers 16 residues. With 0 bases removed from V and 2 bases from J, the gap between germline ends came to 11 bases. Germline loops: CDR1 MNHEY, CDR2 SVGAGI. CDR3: CASSYSTPGGNQPQHF. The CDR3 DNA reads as TGTGCCAGCAGTTACTCGACCCCGGGAGGCAATCAGCCCCAGCATTTT.

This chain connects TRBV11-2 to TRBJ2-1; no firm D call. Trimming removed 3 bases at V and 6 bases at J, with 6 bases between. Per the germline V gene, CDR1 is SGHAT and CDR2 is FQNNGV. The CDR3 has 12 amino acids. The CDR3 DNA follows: TGTGCCAGCAGCTTGAACAGCAATGAGCAGTTCTTC. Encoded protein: CASSLNSNEQFF. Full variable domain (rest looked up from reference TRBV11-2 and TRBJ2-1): EAGVAQSPRYKIIEKRQSVAFWCNPISGHATLYWYQQILGQGPKLLIQFQNNGVVDDSQLPKDRFSAERLKGVDSTLKIQPAKLEDSAVYLCASSLNSNEQFFGPGTRLTVL.

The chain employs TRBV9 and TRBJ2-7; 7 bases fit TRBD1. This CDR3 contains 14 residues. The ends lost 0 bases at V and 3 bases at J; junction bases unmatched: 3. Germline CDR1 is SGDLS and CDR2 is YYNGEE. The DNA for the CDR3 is TGTGCCAGCAGCGTAGCTGGACAGGACTACGAGCAGTACTTC. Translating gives CASSVAGQDYEQYF.

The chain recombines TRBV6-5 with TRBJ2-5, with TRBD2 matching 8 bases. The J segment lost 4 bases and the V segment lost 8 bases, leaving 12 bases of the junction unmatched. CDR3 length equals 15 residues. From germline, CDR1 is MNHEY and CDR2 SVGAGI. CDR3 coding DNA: TGTGCCAGCGCCGCGGACAGCGGGAGTTCAGAGACCCAGTACTTC. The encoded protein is CASAADSGSSETQYF.

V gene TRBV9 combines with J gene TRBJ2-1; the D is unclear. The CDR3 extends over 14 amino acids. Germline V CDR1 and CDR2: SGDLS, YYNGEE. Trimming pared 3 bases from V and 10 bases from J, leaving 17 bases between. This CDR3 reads CASSAKSGLYEQFF. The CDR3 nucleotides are TGTGCCAGCAGCGCGAAATCGGGTCTGTACGAGCAGTTCTTC.

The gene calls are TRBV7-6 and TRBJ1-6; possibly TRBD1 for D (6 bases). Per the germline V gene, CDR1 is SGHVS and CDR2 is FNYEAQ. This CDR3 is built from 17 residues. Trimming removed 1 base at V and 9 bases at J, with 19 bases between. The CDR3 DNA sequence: TGTGCCAGCAGCTTAGGACCGAGGGGGGAGGGGATTTCACCCCTCCACTTT. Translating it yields CASSLGPRGEGISPLHF.

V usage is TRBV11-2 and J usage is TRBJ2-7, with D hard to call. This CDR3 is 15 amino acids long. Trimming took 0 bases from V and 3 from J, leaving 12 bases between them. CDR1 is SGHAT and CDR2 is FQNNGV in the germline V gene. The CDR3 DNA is TGTGCCAGCAGCTTAGATTTCGGGTCGGGCTACGAGCAGTACTTC. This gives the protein CASSLDFGSGYEQYF.

DNA for the CDR3: TGTGCCAGCAGCCAAGATCGGGCGCGGCGGGGCACAGATACGCAGTATTTT. Translating gives CASSQDRARRGTDTQYF. J is TRBJ2-3 and V is TRBV3-1 (or the pseudogene TRBV3-2), with D perhaps TRBD2 (5 bases). CDR3 length: 17 residues. Looked up from germline, CDR1 is LGHDT and CDR2 is YNNKEL (reference sequence). V shed 0 bases and J shed 1 base, with 14 bases lying between them.

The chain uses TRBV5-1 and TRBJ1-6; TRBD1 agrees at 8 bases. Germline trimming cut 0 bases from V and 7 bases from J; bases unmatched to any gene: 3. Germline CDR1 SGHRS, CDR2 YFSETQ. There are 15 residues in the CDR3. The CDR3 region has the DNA TGCGCCAGCAGCTTGGGTTGGACAGGGAATTCACCCCTCCACTTT. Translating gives CASSLGWTGNSPLHF.

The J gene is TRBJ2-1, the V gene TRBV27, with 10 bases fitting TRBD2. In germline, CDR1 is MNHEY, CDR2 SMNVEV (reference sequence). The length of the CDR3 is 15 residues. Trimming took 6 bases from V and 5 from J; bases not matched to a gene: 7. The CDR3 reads CASSRRTSGDNEQFF. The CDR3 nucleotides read TGTGCCAGCAGCCGCCGGACTAGCGGAGACAATGAGCAGTTCTTC.

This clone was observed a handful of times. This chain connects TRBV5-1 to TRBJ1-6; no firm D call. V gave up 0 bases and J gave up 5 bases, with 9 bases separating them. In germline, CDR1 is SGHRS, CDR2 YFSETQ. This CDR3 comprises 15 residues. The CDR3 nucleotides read TGCGCCAGCAGCTTGGTGGCCGCAGATAATTCACCCCTCCACTTT. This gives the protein CASSLVAADNSPLHF.

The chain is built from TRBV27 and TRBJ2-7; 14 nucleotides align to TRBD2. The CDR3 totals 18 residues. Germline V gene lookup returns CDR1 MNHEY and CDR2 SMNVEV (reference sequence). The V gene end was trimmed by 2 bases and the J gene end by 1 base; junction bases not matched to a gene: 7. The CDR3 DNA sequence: TGTGCCAGCAGTTTACCGGGGACTAGCGGGAGTGGTTCCTACGAGCAGTACTTC. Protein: CASSLPGTSGSGSYEQYF.

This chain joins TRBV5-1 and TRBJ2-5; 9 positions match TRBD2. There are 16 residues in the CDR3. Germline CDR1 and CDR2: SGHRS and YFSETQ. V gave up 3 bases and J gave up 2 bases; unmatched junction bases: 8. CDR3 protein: CASSWGSGGSQETQYF. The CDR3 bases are TGCGCCAGCAGCTGGGGTAGCGGGGGTTCACAAGAGACCCAGTACTTC.

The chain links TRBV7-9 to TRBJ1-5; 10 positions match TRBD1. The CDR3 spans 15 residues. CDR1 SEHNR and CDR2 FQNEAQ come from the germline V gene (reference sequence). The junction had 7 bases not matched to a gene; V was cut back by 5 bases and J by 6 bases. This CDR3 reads CASSQGTGEGQPQHF. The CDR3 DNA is TGTGCCAGCAGCCAAGGGACAGGGGAGGGTCAGCCCCAGCATTTT.

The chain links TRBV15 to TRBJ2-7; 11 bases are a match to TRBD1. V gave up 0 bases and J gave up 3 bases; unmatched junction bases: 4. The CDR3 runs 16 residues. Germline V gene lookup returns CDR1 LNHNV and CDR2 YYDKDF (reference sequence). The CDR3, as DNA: TGTGCCACCAGCAGAGATTCCGGGACAGGGGGCTACGAGCAGTACTTC. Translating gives CATSRDSGTGGYEQYF.

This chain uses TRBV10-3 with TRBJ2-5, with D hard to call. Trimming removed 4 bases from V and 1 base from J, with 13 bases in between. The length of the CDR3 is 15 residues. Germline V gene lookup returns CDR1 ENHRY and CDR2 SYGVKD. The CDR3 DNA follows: TGTGCCATCAGTGCCCATGGCGGTATCCAAGAGACCCAGTACTTC. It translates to CAISAHGGIQETQYF.

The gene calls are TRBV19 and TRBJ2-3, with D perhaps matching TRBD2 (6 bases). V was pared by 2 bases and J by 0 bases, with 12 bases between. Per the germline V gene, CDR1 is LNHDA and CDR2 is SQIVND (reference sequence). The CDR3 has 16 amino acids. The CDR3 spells CASSIPGRKSTDTQYF. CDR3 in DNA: TGTGCCAGTAGTATACCGGGGAGGAAAAGCACAGATACGCAGTATTTT.

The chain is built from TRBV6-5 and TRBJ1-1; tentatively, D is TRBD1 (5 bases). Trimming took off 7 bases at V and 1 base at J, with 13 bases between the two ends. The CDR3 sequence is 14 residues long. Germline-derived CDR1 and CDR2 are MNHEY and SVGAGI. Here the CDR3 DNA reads TGTGCCAGCACGGGGGTTGGGTCGAACACTGAAGCTTTCTTT. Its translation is CASTGVGSNTEAFF.

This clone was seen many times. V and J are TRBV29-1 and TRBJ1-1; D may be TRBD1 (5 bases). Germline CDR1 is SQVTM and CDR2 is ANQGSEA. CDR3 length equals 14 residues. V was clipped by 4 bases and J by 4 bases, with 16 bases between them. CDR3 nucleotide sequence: TGCAGCGTTGTGGTGTCTCAGGGCGTCACTGAAGCTTTCTTT. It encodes CSVVVSQGVTEAFF.

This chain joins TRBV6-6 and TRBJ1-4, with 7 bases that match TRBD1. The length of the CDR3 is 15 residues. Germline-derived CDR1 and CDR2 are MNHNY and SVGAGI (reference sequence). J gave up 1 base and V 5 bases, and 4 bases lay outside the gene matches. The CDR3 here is CASSPGTVTNEKLFF. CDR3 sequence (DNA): TGTGCCAGCAGTCCCGGGACAGTAACTAATGAAAAACTGTTTTTT.

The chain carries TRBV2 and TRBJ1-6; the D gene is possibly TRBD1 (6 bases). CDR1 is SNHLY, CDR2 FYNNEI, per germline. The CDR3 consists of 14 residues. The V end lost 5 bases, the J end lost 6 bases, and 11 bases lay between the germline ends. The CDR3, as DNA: TGTGCCAGCAGTAGAGTCAGGGGTAATTCACCCCTCCACTTT. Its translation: CASSRVRGNSPLHF.

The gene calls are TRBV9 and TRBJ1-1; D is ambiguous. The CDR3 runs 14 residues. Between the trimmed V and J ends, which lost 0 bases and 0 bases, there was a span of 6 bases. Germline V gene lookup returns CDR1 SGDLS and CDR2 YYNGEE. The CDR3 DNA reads TGTGCCAGCAGCGTAGCACTGGTGAACACTGAAGCTTTCTTT. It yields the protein CASSVALVNTEAFF. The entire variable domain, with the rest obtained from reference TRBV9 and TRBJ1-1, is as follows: DSGVTQTPKHLITATGQRVTLRCSPRSGDLSVYWYQQSLDQGLQFLIQYYNGEERAKGNILERFSAQQFPDLHSELNLSSLELGDSALYFCASSVALVNTEAFFGQGTRLTVV.

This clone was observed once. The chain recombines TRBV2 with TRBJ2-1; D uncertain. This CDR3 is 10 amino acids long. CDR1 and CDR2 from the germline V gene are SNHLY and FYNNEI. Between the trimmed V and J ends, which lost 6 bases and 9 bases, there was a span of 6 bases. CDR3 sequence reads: CASRAGEQFF. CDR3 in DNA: TGTGCCAGCAGAGCCGGTGAGCAGTTCTTC.

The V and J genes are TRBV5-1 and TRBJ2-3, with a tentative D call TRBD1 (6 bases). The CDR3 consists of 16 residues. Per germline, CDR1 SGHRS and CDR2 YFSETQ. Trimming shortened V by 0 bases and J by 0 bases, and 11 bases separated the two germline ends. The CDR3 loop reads CASSLGQGLSTDTQYF. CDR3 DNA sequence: TGCGCCAGCAGCTTGGGGCAGGGGTTAAGCACAGATACGCAGTATTTT.

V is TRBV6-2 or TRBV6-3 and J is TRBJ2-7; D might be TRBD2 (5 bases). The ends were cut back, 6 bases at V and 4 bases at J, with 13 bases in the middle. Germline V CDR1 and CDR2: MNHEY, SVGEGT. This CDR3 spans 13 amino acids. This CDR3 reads CASSIGRDYEQYF. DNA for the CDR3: TGTGCCAGCAGCATAGGACGGGATTACGAGCAGTACTTC.

Written as DNA, the CDR3 is TGCGCCAGCAGCCCCTCCGGGACAGCTGGGTTGGCGGGCTATGGCTACACCTTC. It codes for CASSPSGTAGLAGYGYTF. The V gene is TRBV5-1, the J gene TRBJ1-2, with TRBD1 matching 7 bases. Trimming cost V 4 bases and J 4 bases; bases outside gene matches: 19. Per germline, CDR1 SGHRS and CDR2 YFSETQ. CDR3 size: 18 residues.

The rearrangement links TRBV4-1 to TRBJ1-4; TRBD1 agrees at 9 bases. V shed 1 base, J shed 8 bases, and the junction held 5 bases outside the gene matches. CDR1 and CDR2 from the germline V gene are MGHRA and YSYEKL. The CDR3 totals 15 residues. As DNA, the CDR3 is TGCGCCAGCAGCCAAGGGGACAGGGAACGGGAAAAACTGTTTTTT. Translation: CASSQGDREREKLFF.

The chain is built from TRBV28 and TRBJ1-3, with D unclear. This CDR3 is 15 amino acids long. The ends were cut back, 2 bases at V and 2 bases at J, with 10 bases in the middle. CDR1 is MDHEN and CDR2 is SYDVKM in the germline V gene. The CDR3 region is CASSLTVVAGNTIYF. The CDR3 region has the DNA TGTGCCAGCAGTTTAACAGTGGTTGCTGGAAACACCATATATTTT.

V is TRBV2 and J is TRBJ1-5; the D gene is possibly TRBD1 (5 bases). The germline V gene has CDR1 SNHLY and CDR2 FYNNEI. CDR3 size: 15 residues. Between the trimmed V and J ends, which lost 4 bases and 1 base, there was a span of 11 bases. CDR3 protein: CASSVQRGSNQPQHF. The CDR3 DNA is TGTGCCAGCAGTGTCCAGCGGGGGAGCAATCAGCCCCAGCATTTT.